A single T cell receptor (beta chain) is shown here with its context. In its sample, this clone was seen many times. The clone's antigen remains unknown. There are no base qualities to consult, and no much larger clone falls within one base. Before undergoing thyroid surgery, none of the patients had been given any kind of treatment. Using T-cell receptor beta sequencing, the study looked back at clinical samples from patients collected from about 2011 to 2018. The data originate from a study of metastatic and nonmetastatic thyroid tumors (dated by TCRdb to 2020 to 2021). For the wider study: Repertoires were compared across peripheral blood and tumor or nodule tissue samples from malignant and benign thyroid patients. Results and caveats for the whole study, not just this receptor: In both blood and tumor samples, malignant tumors were reported to have significantly higher TCR beta diversity than benign nodules.

According to the germline V gene (reference sequence), CDR1 reads MNHEY and CDR2 reads SMNVEV. Taken from cysteine to phenylalanine, the CDR3 has 15 residues. Only the CDR3 part of the read is kept: 45 bases, read in frame from the first base. V lost 6 bases and J lost 6 bases, and the count of bases not matched to a germline gene is 2. Library method: PCR. Sequenced on an Illumina HiSeq 4000. The TCR beta-chain CDR3 region of each patient was profiled by high-throughput sequencing. Regarding the original processing steps: The researchers built a classifier to tell apart papillary thyroid cancer patients with distant metastasis, based on CDR3 differences among clinicopathological groups. Repertoire diversity was assessed with the Shannon index, and tumor-blood repertoire similarity with the Morisita-Horn index. Starting from the raw public reads, TCRdb applied fastp trimming at Q25, assembled clones with MiXCR and retained in-frame beta chains. The V and J calls reflect TCRdb's pipeline rather than the authors' work. For this sample the table gives around 42,000 clones, of which about an eighth were detected only once. The top ten constitute 9% of the sample.

Recombination connected TRBV27 to TRBJ2-4, with TRBD2 identical over 16 junction bases. The sequenced material came from blood. The receptor was isolated from a male donor with papillary thyroid cancer or a benign thyroid nodule (not recorded which). Some clones in this sample may be carry-over from other donors' samples. In nucleotide form, the sequence is TGTGCCAGCAGGGGGACTAGCGGGAGGGGAAACATTCAGTACTTC. Its coded protein is CASRGTSGRGNIQYF.